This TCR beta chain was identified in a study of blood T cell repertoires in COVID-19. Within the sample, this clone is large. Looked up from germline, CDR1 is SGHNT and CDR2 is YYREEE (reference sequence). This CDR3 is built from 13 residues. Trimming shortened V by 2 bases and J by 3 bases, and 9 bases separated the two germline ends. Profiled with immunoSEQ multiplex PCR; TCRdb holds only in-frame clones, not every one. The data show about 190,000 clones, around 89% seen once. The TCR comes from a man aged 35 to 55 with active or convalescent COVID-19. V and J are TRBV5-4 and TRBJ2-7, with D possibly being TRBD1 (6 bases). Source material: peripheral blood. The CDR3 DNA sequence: TGTGCCAGCAGCTTACGGGACAACTACGAGCAGTACTTC. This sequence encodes CASSLRDNYEQYF. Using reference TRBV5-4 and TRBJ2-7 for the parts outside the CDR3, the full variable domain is ETGVTQSPTHLIKTRGQQVTLRCSSQSGHNTVSWYQQALGQGPQFIFQYYREEENGRGNFPPRFSGLQFPNYSSELNVNALELDDSALYLCASSLRDNYEQYFGPGTRLTVT.